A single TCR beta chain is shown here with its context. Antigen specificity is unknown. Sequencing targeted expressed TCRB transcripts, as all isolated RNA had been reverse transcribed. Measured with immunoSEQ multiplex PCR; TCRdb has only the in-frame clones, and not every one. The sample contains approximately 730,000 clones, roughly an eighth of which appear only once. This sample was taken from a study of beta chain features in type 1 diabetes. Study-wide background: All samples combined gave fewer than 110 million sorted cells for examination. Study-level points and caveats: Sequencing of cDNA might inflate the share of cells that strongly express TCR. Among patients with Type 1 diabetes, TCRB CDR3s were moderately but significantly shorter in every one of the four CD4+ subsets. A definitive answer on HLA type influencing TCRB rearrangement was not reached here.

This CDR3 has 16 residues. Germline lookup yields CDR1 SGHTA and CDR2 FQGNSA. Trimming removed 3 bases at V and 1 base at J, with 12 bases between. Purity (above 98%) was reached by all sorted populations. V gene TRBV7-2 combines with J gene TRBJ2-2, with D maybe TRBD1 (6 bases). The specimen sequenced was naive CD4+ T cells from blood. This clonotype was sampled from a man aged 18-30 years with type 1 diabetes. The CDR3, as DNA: TGTGCCAGCAGCTTGAGCCCCAGGGGGAACACCGGGGAGCTGTTTTTT. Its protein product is CASSLSPRGNTGELFF.